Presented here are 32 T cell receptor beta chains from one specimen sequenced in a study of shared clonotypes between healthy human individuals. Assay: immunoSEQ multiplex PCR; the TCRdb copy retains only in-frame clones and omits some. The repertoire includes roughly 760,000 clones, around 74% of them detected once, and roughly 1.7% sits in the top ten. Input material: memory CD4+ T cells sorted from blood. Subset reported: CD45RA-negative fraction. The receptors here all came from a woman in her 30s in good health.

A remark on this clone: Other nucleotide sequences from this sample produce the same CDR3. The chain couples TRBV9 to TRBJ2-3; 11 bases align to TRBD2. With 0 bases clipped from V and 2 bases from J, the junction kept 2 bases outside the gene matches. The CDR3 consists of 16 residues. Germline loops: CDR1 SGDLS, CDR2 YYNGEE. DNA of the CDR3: TGTGCCAGCAGCGTAGGGGGACTAGCGGACACAGATACGCAGTATTTT. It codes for CASSVGGLADTDTQYF.

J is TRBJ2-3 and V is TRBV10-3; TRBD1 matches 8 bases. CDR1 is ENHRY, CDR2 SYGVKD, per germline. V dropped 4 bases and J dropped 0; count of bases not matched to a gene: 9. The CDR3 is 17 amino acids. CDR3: CAISGQGRHFSTDTQYF. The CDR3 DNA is TGTGCCATCAGTGGACAGGGGAGGCATTTTAGCACAGATACGCAGTATTTT.

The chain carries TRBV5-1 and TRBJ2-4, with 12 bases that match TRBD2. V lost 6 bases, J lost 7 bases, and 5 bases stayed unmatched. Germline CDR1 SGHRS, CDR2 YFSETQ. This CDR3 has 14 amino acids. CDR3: CASTPGTSGNIQYF. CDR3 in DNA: TGCGCCAGCACCCCCGGGACTAGCGGGAACATTCAGTACTTC.

The CDR3 bases are TGTGCCAGCAACCTCGGACTAGCGGGATCTATTTACGATGAGCAGTTCTTC. Its translation: CASNLGLAGSIYDEQFF. The gene calls are TRBV28 and TRBJ2-1; 12 nucleotides agree with TRBD2. The junction had 15 bases not matched to a gene; V was cut back by 7 bases and J by 8 bases. This CDR3 region has 17 residues. Germline CDR1 is MDHEN and CDR2 is SYDVKM.

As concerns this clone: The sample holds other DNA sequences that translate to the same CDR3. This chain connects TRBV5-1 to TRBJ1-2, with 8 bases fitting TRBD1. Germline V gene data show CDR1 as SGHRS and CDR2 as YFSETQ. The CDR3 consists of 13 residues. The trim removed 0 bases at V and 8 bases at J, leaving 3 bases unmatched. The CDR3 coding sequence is TGCGCCAGCAGCTTGGACAGGGGGAACGGCTACACCTTC. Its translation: CASSLDRGNGYTF.

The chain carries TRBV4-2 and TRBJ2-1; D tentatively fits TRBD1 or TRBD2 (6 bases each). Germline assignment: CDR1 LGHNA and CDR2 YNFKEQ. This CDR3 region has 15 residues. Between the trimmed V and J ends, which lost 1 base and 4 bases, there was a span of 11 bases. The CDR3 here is CASSQGQGTYNEQFF. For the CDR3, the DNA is TGTGCCAGCAGCCAAGGGCAGGGGACTTACAATGAGCAGTTCTTC.

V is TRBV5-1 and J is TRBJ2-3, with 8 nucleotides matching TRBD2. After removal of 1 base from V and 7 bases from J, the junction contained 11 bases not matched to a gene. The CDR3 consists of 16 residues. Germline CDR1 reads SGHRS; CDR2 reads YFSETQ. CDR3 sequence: CASSLSWLAGANTQYF. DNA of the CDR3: TGCGCCAGCAGCTTGAGTTGGCTAGCGGGTGCGAATACGCAGTATTTT.

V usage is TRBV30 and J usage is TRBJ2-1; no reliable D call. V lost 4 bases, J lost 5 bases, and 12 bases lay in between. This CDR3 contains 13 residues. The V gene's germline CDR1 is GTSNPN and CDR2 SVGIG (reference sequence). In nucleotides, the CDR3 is TGTGCCTGGAACCTAATTAGGAACAATGAGCAGTTCTTC. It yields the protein CAWNLIRNNEQFF.

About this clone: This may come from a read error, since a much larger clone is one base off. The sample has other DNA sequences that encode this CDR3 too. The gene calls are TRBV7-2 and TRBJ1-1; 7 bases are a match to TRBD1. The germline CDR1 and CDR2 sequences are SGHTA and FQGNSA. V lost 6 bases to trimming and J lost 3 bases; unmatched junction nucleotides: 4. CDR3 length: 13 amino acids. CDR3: CASSPQGDTEAFF. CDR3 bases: TGTGCCAGCAGTCCTCAGGGGGACACTGAAGCTTTCTTT.

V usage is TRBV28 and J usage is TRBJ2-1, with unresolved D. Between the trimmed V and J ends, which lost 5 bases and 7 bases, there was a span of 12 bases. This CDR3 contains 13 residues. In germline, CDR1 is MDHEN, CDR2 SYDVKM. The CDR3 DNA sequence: TGTGCCAGCAGTCGCTCCGCTAGAAATGAGCAGTTCTTC. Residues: CASSRSARNEQFF. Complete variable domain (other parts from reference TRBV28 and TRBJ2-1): DVKVTQSSRYLVKRTGEKVFLECVQDMDHENMFWYRQDPGLGLRLIYFSYDVKMKEKGDIPEGYSVSREKKERFSLILESASTNQTSMYLCASSRSARNEQFFGPGTRLTVL.

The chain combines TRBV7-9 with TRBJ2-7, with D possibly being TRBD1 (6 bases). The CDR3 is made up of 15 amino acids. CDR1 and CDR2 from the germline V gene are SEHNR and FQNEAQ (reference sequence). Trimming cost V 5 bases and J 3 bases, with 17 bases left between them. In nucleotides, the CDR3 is TGTGCCAGCAGCCACTCTGGACAGATGGACTACGAGCAGTACTTC. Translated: CASSHSGQMDYEQYF. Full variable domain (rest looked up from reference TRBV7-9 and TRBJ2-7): DTGVSQNPRHKITKRGQNVTFRCDPISEHNRLYWYRQTLGQGPEFLTYFQNEAQLEKSRLLSDRFSAERPKGSFSTLEIQRTEQGDSAMYLCASSHSGQMDYEQYFGPGTRLTVT.

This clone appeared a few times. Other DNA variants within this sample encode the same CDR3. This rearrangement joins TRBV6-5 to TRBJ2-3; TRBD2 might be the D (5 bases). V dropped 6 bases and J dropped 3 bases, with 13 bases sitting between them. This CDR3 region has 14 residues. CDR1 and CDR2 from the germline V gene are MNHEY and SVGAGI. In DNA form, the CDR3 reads TGTGCCAGCAGCTCTCGGACTGCTACAGATACGCAGTATTTT. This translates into CASSSRTATDTQYF.

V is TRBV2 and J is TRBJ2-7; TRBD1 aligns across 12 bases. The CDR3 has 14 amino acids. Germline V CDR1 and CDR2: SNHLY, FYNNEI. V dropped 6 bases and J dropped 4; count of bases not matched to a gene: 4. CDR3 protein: CASRQGQGAYEQYF. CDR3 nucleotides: TGTGCCAGCAGACAGGGACAGGGGGCTTACGAGCAGTACTTC.

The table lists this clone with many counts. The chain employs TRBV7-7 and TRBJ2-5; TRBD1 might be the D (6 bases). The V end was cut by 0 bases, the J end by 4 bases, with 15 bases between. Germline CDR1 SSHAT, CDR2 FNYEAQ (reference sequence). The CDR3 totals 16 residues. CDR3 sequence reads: CASSLAAGVGGETQYF. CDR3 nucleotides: TGTGCCAGCAGCTTAGCCGCCGGGGTAGGGGGAGAGACCCAGTACTTC.

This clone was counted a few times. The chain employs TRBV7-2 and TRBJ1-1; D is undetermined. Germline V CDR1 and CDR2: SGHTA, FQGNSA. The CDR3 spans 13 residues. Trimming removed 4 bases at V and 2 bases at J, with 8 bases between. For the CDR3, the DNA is TGTGCCAGCAGCTCCCAACCTAACACTGAAGCTTTCTTT. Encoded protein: CASSSQPNTEAFF.

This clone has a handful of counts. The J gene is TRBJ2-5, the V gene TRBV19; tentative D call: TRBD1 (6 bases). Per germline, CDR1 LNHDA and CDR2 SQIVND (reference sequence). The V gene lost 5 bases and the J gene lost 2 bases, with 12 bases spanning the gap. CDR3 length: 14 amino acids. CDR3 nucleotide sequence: TGTGCCAGTAGTCTACAGGGAACGCAAGAGACCCAGTACTTC. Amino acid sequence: CASSLQGTQETQYF.

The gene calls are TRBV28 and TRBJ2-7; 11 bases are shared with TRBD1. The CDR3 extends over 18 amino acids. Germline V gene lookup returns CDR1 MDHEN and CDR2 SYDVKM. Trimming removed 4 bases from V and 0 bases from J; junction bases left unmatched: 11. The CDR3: CASSSWTGGRSSSYEQYF. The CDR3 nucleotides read TGTGCCAGCAGTTCCTGGACAGGGGGCCGGTCGAGCTCCTACGAGCAGTACTTC.

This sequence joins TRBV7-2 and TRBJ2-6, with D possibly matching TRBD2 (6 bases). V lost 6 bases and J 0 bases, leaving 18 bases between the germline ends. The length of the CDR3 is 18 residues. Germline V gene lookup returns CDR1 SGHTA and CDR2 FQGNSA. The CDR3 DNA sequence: TGTGCCAGCAGTATATGGCCGACCGGGAGCTCTGGGGCCAACGTCCTGACTTTC. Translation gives CASSIWPTGSSGANVLTF.

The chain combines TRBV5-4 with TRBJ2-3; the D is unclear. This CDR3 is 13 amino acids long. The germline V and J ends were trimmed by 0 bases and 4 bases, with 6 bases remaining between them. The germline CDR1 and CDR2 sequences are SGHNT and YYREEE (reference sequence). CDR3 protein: CASSLGVPDTQYF. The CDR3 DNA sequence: TGTGCCAGCAGCTTGGGGGTCCCAGATACGCAGTATTTT.

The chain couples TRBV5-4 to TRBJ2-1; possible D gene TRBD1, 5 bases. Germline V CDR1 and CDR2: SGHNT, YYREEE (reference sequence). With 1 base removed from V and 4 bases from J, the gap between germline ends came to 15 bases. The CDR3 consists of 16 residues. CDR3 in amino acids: CASSLIGQGPYNEQFF. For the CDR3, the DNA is TGTGCCAGCAGCTTGATCGGTCAGGGCCCTTACAATGAGCAGTTCTTC.

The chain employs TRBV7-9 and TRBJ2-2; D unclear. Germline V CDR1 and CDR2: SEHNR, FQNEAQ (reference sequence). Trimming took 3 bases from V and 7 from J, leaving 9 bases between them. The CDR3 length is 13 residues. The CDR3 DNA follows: TGTGCCAGCAGCTTTGCCCCTAACGGGGAGCTGTTTTTT. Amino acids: CASSFAPNGELFF.

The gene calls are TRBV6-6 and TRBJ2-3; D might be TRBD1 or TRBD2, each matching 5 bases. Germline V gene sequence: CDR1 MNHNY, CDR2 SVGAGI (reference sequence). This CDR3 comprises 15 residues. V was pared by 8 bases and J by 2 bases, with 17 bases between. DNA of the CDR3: TGTGCCAGCTCCCCGGGGACCACTTTCACAGATACGCAGTATTTT. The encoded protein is CASSPGTTFTDTQYF.

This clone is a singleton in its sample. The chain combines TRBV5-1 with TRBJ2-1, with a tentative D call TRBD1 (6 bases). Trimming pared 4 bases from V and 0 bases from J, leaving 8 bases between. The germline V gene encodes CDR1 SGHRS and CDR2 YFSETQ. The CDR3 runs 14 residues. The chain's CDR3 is CASSVQGSYNEQFF. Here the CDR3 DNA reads TGCGCCAGCAGCGTACAGGGCTCCTACAATGAGCAGTTCTTC.

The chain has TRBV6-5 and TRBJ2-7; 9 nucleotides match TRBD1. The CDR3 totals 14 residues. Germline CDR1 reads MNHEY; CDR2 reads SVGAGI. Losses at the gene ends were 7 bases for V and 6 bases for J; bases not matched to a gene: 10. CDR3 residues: CASKTGTGRFEQYF. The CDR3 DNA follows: TGTGCCAGCAAAACCGGGACAGGGAGGTTCGAGCAGTACTTC.

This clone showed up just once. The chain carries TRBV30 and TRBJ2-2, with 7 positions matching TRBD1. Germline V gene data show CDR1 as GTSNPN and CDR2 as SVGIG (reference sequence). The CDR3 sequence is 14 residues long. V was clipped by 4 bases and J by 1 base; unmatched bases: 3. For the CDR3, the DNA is TGTGCCTGGATTCGACAGGGGAACACCGGGGAGCTGTTTTTT. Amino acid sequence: CAWIRQGNTGELFF. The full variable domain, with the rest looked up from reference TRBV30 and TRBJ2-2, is SQTIHQWPATLVQPVGSPLSLECTVEGTSNPNLYWYRQAAGRGLQLLFYSVGIGQISSEVPQNLSASRPQDRQFILSSKKLLLSDSGFYLCAWIRQGNTGELFFGEGSRLTVL.

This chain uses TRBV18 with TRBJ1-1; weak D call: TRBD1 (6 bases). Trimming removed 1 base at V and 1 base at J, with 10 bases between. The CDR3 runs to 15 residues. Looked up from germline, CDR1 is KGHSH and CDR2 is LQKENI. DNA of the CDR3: TGTGCCAGCTCACCACGGGCCAGGGGGAACACTGAAGCTTTCTTT. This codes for CASSPRARGNTEAFF.

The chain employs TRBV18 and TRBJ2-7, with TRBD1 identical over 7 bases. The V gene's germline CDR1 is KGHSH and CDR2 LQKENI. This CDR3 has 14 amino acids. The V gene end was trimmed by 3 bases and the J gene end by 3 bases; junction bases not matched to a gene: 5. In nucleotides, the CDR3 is TGTGCCAGCTCACCGACAGGGCTCCACTACGAGCAGTACTTC. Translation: CASSPTGLHYEQYF.

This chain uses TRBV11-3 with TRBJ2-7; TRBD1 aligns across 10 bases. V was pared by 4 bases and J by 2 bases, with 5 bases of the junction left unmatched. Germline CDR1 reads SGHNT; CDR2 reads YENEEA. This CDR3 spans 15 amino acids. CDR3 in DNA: TGTGCCAGCAGCTCCGGGACAGGGGATACCTACGAGCAGTACTTC. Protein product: CASSSGTGDTYEQYF.

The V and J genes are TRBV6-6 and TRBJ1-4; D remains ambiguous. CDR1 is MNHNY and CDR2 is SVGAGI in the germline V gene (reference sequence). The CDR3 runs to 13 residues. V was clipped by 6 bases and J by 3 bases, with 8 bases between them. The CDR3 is CASRKGSNEKLFF. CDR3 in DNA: TGTGCCAGCAGAAAGGGTTCTAATGAAAAACTGTTTTTT.

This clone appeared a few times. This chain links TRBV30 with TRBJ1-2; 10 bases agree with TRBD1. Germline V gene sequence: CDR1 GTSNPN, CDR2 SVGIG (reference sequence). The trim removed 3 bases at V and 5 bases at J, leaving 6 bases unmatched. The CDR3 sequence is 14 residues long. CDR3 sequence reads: CAWRGQGTGYGYTF. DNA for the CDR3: TGTGCCTGGAGGGGACAGGGGACTGGGTATGGCTACACCTTC.

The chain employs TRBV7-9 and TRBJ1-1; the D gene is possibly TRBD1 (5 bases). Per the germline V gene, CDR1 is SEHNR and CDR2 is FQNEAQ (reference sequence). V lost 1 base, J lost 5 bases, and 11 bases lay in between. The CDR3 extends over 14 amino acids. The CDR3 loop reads CASSLDGGRTEAFF. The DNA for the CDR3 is TGTGCCAGCAGCTTAGACGGGGGTAGGACTGAAGCTTTCTTT.

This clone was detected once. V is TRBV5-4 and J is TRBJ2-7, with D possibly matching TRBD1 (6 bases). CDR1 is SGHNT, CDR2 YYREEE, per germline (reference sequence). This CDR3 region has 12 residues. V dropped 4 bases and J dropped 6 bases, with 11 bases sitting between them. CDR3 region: CASSRDISEQYF. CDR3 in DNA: TGTGCCAGCAGCCGGGACATTTCCGAGCAGTACTTC.